This T cell receptor beta chain was observed in a study of vaccination and CD4 T cells after COVID-19. Concerning this clonotype: Antigen specificity is unknown.

The V and J ends lost 4 bases and 0 bases respectively, with 10 bases between them. This CDR3 comprises 15 residues. CDR1 is LNHDA, CDR2 SQIVND, per germline (reference sequence). Described treatment: approximately nine-day PBMC culture with coronavirus spike peptide pools or control peptides (ViraFEST assay). Fresh replacement IL-2 medium substituted for half the medium on days 3 and 7. Sequencing of DNA taken from cultured CD4+ T cells relied on the Oncomine TCR Beta short-read assay. Genomic DNA from cultured CD4+ T cells was extracted. From the PCR reads, TCRdb called clonotypes with MiXCR, one entry per CDR3 protein. The profile shows 20,000 or so distinct CDR3 sequences, roughly 47% of them singletons.

Sequenced material: CD4+ T cells from blood, cultured in vitro, taken before SARS-CoV-2 vaccination. The V and J genes are TRBV19 and TRBJ1-3; the D is unclear. This receptor was identified in a human donor who had recovered from COVID-19. The CDR3 loop is CASSRNGHSGNTIYF. In DNA, the CDR3 is TGTGCCAGTAGTAGGAACGGCCACTCTGGAAACACCATATATTTT. Together with reference TRBV19 and TRBJ1-3, the CDR3 gives the full variable domain: DGGITQSPKYLFRKEGQNVTLSCEQNLNHDAMYWYRQDPGQGLRLIYYSQIVNDFQKGDIAEGYSVSREKKESFPLTVTSAQKNPTAFYLCASSRNGHSGNTIYFGEGSWLTVV.